This T cell receptor beta chain was found in a study of blood T cell repertoires in COVID-19. Study details: Specimens from acute and convalescent COVID-19 originated in the United States, Italy and Spain. PBMCs, B-cell-depleted T cells, or T cells provided the cDNA or gDNA that made up the material.

Some clones are missing from TCRdb's copy, which holds only in-frame ones; the method was immunoSEQ multiplex PCR. The sample includes some 90,000 clones, 72% of them seen just once. CDR3 size: 15 residues. The germline V gene has CDR1 SNHLY and CDR2 FYNNEI. V was pared by 4 bases and J by 9 bases, with 9 bases of the junction left unmatched. Sample: peripheral blood. V and J are TRBV2 and TRBJ2-1, with 10 bases identical to TRBD1. The sequence was obtained from an older woman in a cohort sampled during active or convalescent COVID-19. The CDR3 coding sequence is TGTGCCAGCAGTGGGGGGGACAGGGGACGGTTTGAGCAGTTCTTC. Translated, it gives CASSGGDRGRFEQFF.